Listed below are T cell receptor beta chains from one sample, sequenced in a study of shared clonotypes between healthy human individuals. Repertoires were generated with immunoSEQ multiplex PCR, while TCRdb's copy carries only in-frame clones and drops some. The sample consists of about 2.2 million clones, around 93% of them appearing once. Source material: naive CD8+ T cells from PBMCs. Receptors originate from a man aged 18 to 35 in good health. Some clones in this sample may be carry-over from other donors' samples. CDR3s include the opening cysteine and the closing phenylalanine or tryptophan. Fields, in order: CDR3 DNA, CDR3 protein, clone size, D gene, V gene, J gene. D genes are given only for firm matches. Not all rows give a size; the values are once, few, many and, for expanded clones, a class.

cdr3_nt: TGTGCCAGCTCACCTACCGCGGACTATCTAGAGGGCTACGAGCAGTACTTC
cdr3_aa: CASSPTADYLEGYEQYF
clone_size: -
d_call: -
v_call: TRBV18
j_call: TRBJ2-7

cdr3_nt: TGTGCCAGCAGTTCCCGGACAGGGCTGGCTGAAAAACTGTTTTTT
cdr3_aa: CASSSRTGLAEKLFF
clone_size: -
d_call: TRBD1
v_call: TRBV27
j_call: TRBJ1-4

cdr3_nt: TGCAGCGTTGGAGGGGAGACCCAGTACTTC
cdr3_aa: CSVGGETQYF
clone_size: -
d_call: -
v_call: TRBV29-1
j_call: TRBJ2-5

cdr3_nt: TGTGCCAGCAGCGGCGATAAGGGGGTCTGCACCTTC
cdr3_aa: CASSGDKGVCTF
clone_size: -
d_call: -
v_call: TRBV9
j_call: TRBJ1-2

cdr3_nt: TGTGCCAGCAGGGGGACAGGGGAGGATGAGCAGTTCTTC
cdr3_aa: CASRGTGEDEQFF
clone_size: -
d_call: TRBD1
v_call: TRBV9
j_call: TRBJ2-1

cdr3_nt: TGTGCCAGTAGCGGACTAGCAGAACAGACTAGCGCAGATACGCAGTATTTT
cdr3_aa: CASSGLAEQTSADTQYF
clone_size: -
d_call: TRBD2
v_call: TRBV19
j_call: TRBJ2-3

cdr3_nt: TGTGCCTGGAGCGCGACAGGGGGCGCGGAGACCCAGTACTTC
cdr3_aa: CAWSATGGAETQYF
clone_size: -
d_call: TRBD1
v_call: TRBV30
j_call: TRBJ2-5

cdr3_nt: TGCAGCGTCCCTGACAGGGATGGCTACACCTTC
cdr3_aa: CSVPDRDGYTF
clone_size: -
d_call: TRBD1
v_call: TRBV29-1
j_call: TRBJ1-2

cdr3_nt: TGTGCCTCCGGCGCGTTTCCTAACACCGGGGAGCTGTTTTTT
cdr3_aa: CASGAFPNTGELFF
clone_size: -
d_call: -
v_call: TRBV28
j_call: TRBJ2-2

cdr3_nt: TGCGCCAGCAGCTTGGGCAACCGGGAACCGAACACCGGGGAGCTGTTTTTT
cdr3_aa: CASSLGNREPNTGELFF
clone_size: -
d_call: -
v_call: TRBV5-1
j_call: TRBJ2-2

cdr3_nt: TGTGCCAGTAGTATAGCGTTGGGGACAGGGACCAACTATGGCTACACCTTC
cdr3_aa: CASSIALGTGTNYGYTF
clone_size: -
d_call: TRBD1
v_call: TRBV19
j_call: TRBJ1-2

cdr3_nt: TGCGCCAGCAGCCTCGCCATGAACACTGAAGCTTTCTTT
cdr3_aa: CASSLAMNTEAFF
clone_size: -
d_call: -
v_call: TRBV10-1
j_call: TRBJ1-1

cdr3_nt: TGTGCCAGCAGGCTACGGGGTAGCTCCTACGAGCAGTACTTC
cdr3_aa: CASRLRGSSYEQYF
clone_size: -
d_call: -
v_call: TRBV27
j_call: TRBJ2-7

cdr3_nt: TGCGCCAGCAGCCACAGCAGGGTCCGGGAGACCGGGGAGCTGTTTTTT
cdr3_aa: CASSHSRVRETGELFF
clone_size: -
d_call: -
v_call: TRBV4-1
j_call: TRBJ2-2

cdr3_nt: TGTGCTTCAGGACAGGGGGGGGACTATGGCTACACCTTC
cdr3_aa: CASGQGGDYGYTF
clone_size: -
d_call: TRBD1
v_call: TRBV2
j_call: TRBJ1-2

cdr3_nt: TGCGCCAGCAGCCAAGATGAGGGGGGCCCGTACAATGAGCAGTTCTTC
cdr3_aa: CASSQDEGGPYNEQFF
clone_size: -
d_call: -
v_call: TRBV4-3
j_call: TRBJ2-1

cdr3_nt: TGTGCCAGCTCACGCAGGGACAGAAGCTCCTACGAGCAGTACTTC
cdr3_aa: CASSRRDRSSYEQYF
clone_size: -
d_call: TRBD1
v_call: TRBV18
j_call: TRBJ2-7

cdr3_nt: TGTGCCAGCAGCGAAGGGACCTACTCCTACGAGCAGTACTTC
cdr3_aa: CASSEGTYSYEQYF
clone_size: -
d_call: -
v_call: TRBV13
j_call: TRBJ2-7

cdr3_nt: TGCGCCAGCAGCTTGAGAACTAGCGGCATCTACGAGCAGTACTTC
cdr3_aa: CASSLRTSGIYEQYF
clone_size: once
d_call: TRBD2
v_call: TRBV4-1
j_call: TRBJ2-7

cdr3_nt: TGTGCCAGTAGTATTGCCCCCTCCGGGCGGAGGCCCTACAATGAGCAGTTCTTC
cdr3_aa: CASSIAPSGRRPYNEQFF
clone_size: -
d_call: -
v_call: TRBV19
j_call: TRBJ2-1

cdr3_nt: TGTGCCAGCAGCTACTTTCGTGGGACACTAGCGGGAGCCCCAGAGACCCAGTACTTC
cdr3_aa: CASSYFRGTLAGAPETQYF
clone_size: -
d_call: TRBD2
v_call: TRBV7-2
j_call: TRBJ2-5

cdr3_nt: TGCGCCAGCAGGGTCATTAAAGGGGAGCTGTTTTTT
cdr3_aa: CASRVIKGELFF
clone_size: once
d_call: -
v_call: TRBV5-1
j_call: TRBJ2-2

cdr3_nt: TGTGCCAGCAGCGTAGAGGGGCGGGGTTCCACCGGGGAGCTGTTTTTT
cdr3_aa: CASSVEGRGSTGELFF
clone_size: -
d_call: -
v_call: TRBV9
j_call: TRBJ2-2

cdr3_nt: TGTGCCAGCAGCGCTATTCTAGCGGACTACGAGCAGTACTTC
cdr3_aa: CASSAILADYEQYF
clone_size: -
d_call: TRBD2
v_call: TRBV28
j_call: TRBJ2-7

cdr3_nt: TGTGCCAGCAGGCCCACAGCGGGAGTAGAGACCCAGTACTTC
cdr3_aa: CASRPTAGVETQYF
clone_size: -
d_call: TRBD2
v_call: TRBV5-5
j_call: TRBJ2-5

cdr3_nt: TGTGCCAGCAGCTGGGGGGCAGGCCCCACCGGGGAGCTGTTTTTT
cdr3_aa: CASSWGAGPTGELFF
clone_size: -
d_call: -
v_call: TRBV7-3
j_call: TRBJ2-2

cdr3_nt: TGTGCCAGAAGCTTGGAGTGGTTCTCCAGGGGAGGCACCGGGGAGCTGTTTTTT
cdr3_aa: CARSLEWFSRGGTGELFF
clone_size: -
d_call: -
v_call: TRBV5-3
j_call: TRBJ2-2

cdr3_nt: TGTGCCAGCGTCGGGGACACTGAAGCTTTCTTT
cdr3_aa: CASVGDTEAFF
clone_size: few
d_call: -
v_call: TRBV5-4
j_call: TRBJ1-1

cdr3_nt: TGTGCCAGCAGTTTATCGGGTCGCAGGTCGAGCAATCAGCCCCAGCATTTT
cdr3_aa: CASSLSGRRSSNQPQHF
clone_size: -
d_call: -
v_call: TRBV27
j_call: TRBJ1-5

cdr3_nt: TGTGCCAGCAGCCGGGAGGGGCGGCAAGATACGCAGTATTTT
cdr3_aa: CASSREGRQDTQYF
clone_size: -
d_call: TRBD2
v_call: TRBV9
j_call: TRBJ2-3

cdr3_nt: TGTGCCAGCCGAGCCCCAGGGAACACTGAAGCTTTCTTT
cdr3_aa: CASRAPGNTEAFF
clone_size: -
d_call: -
v_call: TRBV5-8
j_call: TRBJ1-1

cdr3_nt: TGTGCCAGCAGCTCCATCATGACAGGGGTGTTCTACGAGCAGTACTTC
cdr3_aa: CASSSIMTGVFYEQYF
clone_size: -
d_call: TRBD1
v_call: TRBV5-6
j_call: TRBJ2-7

cdr3_nt: TGCGCCAGCAGCTTGTCGATTATTTTGGGGAGTCGGGAGACCCAGTACTTC
cdr3_aa: CASSLSIILGSRETQYF
clone_size: -
d_call: -
v_call: TRBV5-1
j_call: TRBJ2-5

cdr3_nt: TGTGCCAGTAGTATAGAGATGGACCGGGGGAGAAGGACTGAAGCTTTCTTT
cdr3_aa: CASSIEMDRGRRTEAFF
clone_size: -
d_call: -
v_call: TRBV19
j_call: TRBJ1-1

cdr3_nt: TGTGCCAGCAGCTTAATGGCGTCGAGCGGGACGAATAAGGACCAGCCCCAGCATTTT
cdr3_aa: CASSLMASSGTNKDQPQHF
clone_size: once
d_call: -
v_call: TRBV7-3
j_call: TRBJ1-5

cdr3_nt: TGTGCCAGCAGCCCCCTGGAGGGAGGGCCCGATCGGAATGAGCAGTTCTTC
cdr3_aa: CASSPLEGGPDRNEQFF
clone_size: -
d_call: TRBD2
v_call: TRBV5-4
j_call: TRBJ2-1